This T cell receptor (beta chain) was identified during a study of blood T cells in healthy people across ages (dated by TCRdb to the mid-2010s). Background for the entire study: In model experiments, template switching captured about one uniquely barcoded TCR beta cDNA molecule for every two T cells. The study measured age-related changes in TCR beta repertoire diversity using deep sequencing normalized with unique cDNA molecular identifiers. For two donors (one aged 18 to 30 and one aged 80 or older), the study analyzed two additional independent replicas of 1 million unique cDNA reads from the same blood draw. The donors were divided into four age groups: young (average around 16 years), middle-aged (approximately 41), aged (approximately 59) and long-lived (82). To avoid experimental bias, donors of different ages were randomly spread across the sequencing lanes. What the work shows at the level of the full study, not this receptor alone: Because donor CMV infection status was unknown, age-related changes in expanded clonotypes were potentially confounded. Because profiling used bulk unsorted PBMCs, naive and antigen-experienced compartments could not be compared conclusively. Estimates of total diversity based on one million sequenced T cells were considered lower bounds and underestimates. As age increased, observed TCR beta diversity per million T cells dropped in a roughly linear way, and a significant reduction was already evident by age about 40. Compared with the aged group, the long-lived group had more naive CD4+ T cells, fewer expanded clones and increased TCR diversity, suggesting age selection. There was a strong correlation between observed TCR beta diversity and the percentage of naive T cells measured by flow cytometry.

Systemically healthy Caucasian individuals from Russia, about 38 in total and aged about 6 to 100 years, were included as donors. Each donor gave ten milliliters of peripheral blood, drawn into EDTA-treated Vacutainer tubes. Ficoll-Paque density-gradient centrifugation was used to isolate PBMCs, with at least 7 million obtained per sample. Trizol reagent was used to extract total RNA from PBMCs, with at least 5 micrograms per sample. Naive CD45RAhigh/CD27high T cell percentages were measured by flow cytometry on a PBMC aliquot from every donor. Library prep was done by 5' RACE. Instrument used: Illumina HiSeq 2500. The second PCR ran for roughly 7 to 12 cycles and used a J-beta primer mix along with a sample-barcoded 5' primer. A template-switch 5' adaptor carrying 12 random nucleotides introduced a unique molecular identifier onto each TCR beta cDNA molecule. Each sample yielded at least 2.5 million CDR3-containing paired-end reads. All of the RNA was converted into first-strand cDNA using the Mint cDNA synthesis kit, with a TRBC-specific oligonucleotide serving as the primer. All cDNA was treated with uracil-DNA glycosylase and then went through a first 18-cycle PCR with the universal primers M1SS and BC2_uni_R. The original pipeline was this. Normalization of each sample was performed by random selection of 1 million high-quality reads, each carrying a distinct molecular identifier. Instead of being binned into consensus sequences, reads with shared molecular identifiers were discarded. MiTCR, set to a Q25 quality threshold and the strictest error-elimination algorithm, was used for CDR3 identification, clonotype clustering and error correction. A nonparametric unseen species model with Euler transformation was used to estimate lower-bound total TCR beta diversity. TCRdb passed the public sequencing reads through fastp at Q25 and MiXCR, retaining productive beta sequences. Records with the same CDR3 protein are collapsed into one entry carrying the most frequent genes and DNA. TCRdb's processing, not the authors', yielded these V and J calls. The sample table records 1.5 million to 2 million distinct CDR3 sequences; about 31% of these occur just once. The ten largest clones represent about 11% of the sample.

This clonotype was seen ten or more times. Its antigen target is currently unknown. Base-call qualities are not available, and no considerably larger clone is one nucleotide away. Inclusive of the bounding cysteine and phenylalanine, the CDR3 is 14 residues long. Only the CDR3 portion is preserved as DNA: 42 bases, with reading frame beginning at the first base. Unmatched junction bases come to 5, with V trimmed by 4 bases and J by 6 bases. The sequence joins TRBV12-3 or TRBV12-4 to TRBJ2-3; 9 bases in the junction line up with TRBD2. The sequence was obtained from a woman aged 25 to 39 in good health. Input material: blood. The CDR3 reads CASSSSGGKDTQYF. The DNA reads TGTGCCAGCAGTTCGAGCGGGGGGAAGGATACGCAGTATTTT.